Sequencing of this TCR beta chain was carried out in a study of CD4 T cells in relation to SARS-CoV-2 and coronaviruses. Study-wide context: The restricting HLA molecule for shared crossreactive spike epitopes was mapped.

This clone has just a few counts. Libraries were prepared by immunoSEQ multiplex PCR; TCRdb keeps only in-frame clonotypes and omits some of them. The data hold about 65,000 clones, with 80% to 90% observed a single time. Before the COVID-19 pandemic, during about 2010-2018, CD4+ T cells were taken from unexposed donors. Sequenced material: memory CD4+ T cells from PBMCs. The source is a human donor in good health.

Here the CDR3 DNA reads TGTGCCAGCAGACCCTACAGGGGTAGCAATCAGCCCCAGCATTTT. As protein: CASRPYRGSNQPQHF. The chain uses TRBV6-5 and TRBJ1-5, with 7 bases identical to TRBD1. Germline CDR1 MNHEY, CDR2 SVGAGI. Trimming removed 6 bases from V and 0 bases from J; junction bases left unmatched: 5. CDR3 length: 15 residues.